The table lists the clone carrying this T cell receptor (beta chain) with many counts. One end of the junction varies from germline; a read error may be responsible. The sample comes from a study of shared clonotypes between healthy human individuals. Looking at the study overall: CD4 naive and memory got three plates each, CD8 naive two, CD8 memory one.

The CDR3 sequence is 16 residues long. Per the germline V gene, CDR1 is LNHNV and CDR2 is YYDKDF (reference sequence). TCRdb keeps only in-frame clones here, not all; method: immunoSEQ multiplex PCR. The sample has about 1 million clones; around four fifths are singletons. The V call is TRBV15, the J call TRBJ2-1; tentatively, D is TRBD1 or TRBD2 (6 bases each). The sample comprised memory CD4+ T cells sorted from blood. Sample subset: CD45RA-negative fraction. This sequence originates from a man in his late teens or twenties in good health. The CDR3 reads CATSRERDIGNKEQFF. The CDR3 DNA follows: TGTGCCACCAGCAGAGAGCGGGACATCGGCAACAAGGAGCAGTTCTTC.